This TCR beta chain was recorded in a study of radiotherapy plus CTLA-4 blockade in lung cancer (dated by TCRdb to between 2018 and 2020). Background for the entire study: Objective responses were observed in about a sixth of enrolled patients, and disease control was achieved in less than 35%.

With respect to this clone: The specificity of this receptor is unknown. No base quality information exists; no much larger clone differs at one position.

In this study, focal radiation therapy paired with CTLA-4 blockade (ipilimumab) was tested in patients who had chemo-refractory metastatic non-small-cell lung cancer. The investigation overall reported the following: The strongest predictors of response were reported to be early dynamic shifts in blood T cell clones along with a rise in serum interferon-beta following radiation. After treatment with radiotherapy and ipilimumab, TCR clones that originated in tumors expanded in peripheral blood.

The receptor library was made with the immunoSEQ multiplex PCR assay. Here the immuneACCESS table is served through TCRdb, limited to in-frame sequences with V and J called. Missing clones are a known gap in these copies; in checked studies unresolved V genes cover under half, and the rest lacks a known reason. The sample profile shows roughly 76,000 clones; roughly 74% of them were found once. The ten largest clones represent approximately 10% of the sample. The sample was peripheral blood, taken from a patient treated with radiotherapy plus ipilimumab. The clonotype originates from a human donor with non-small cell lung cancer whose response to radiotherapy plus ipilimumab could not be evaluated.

The bases are TGTGCCAGCAGTGAATTACAGGGGACTGAAGCTTTCTTT. It is translated as CASSELQGTEAFF. The rearranged segments are TRBV2 and TRBJ1-1, with 7 bases in between that match TRBD1. The CDR3 runs 13 residues from the cysteine to the phenylalanine. Only CDR3 DNA remains: 39 bases, in frame from the first base. Via the germline V gene, CDR1 is SNHLY and CDR2 FYNNEI. At the junction V is shortened by 2 bases and J by 5 bases; bases outside the gene matches: 2.